This TCR beta chain emerged from a study of blood T cell repertoires in COVID-19 (dated by TCRdb to 2018 to 2020). Regarding the research as a whole: Samples covering the acute and convalescent phases of COVID-19 were provided by collaborators in the United States, Italy and Spain. The prospective study material was composed of cDNA or gDNA derived from T cells, B-cell-depleted T cells, or PBMCs. Subjects who had been exposed to COVID-19, were actively infected with it, or had recovered from it provided the deeply sampled blood TCRbeta repertoires that made up the dataset. The repertoires were released in a freely available public database meant as a resource for research on the immune response to SARS-CoV-2. Samples were obtained from the ongoing ImmuneRACE study (first 160 participants) and from over a thousand subjects provided by 6 global collaborators. A de-identified subject ID, COVID-19 status, age in years and sex were almost always included in the sample metadata. HLA class I and class II types, where available, came from metadata supplied by the sample provider rather than from assay-based typing. Overall results and qualifications from the work: The amount of clinical and demographic metadata varied by source and participant and was provided uncurated.

TCRbeta CDR3 regions were amplified from genomic DNA by means of the immunoSEQ Assay, a bias-controlled multiplex PCR. The original pipeline was this. The number of nucleated cells in each sample was estimated from the amplification of reference gene primers within the assay. To quantify the absolute abundance of each unique TCRbeta CDR3 rearrangement, sequence reads were collapsed and filtered. Productive Simpson clonality was computed per sample as the square root of Simpson's diversity index over productive rearrangements. TCRdb took over this immuneACCESS table, retaining in-frame rearrangements with V and J assigned. Such tables are incomplete; in checked studies, under half of the missing clones stem from an unresolved V gene, and the remainder is unexplained. V, J and clone size were drawn from that table, and D and trimming were deduced from the DNA. This sample gives some 50,000 clones in total; 85% to 90% of them show up just once. The biggest ten clones account for roughly 3% of the sample.

The CDR3 runs 13 residues from the cysteine to the phenylalanine. Of the read, only the CDR3 DNA is kept; its 39 bases are in frame from base 1. The germline V gene (reference sequence) gives CDR1 as LNHDA and CDR2 as SQIVND. V drops 5 bases and J drops 4 bases, leaving 9 bases in between. As for this clone: Its target antigen remains unknown. Within one base of it there is no much larger clone, and no base qualities were kept.

Enrolling through a virtual design, the prospective study's participants ranged in age from roughly 18 to 95 years and lived across roughly 23 United States geographic areas. In the prospective study, cohorts were assigned on the basis of participant-reported clinical history obtained from a screening survey and a study questionnaire. ImmuneRACE Cohort 3 recovered participants were defined by two consecutive negative NP/OP PCR tests, healthcare professional clearance, or symptom resolution. Each participant in the prospective study had whole blood, serum and a nasopharyngeal or oropharyngeal swab collected by mobile phlebotomists. Participants in the prospective study had the option to provide additional blood draws and questionnaires over a roughly 2-month period. Before DNA extraction, blood samples from the prospective study were shipped at room temperature or frozen.

The clonotype comes from a woman aged 45-65 years who had recovered from COVID-19. The receptor chain draws on TRBV19 and TRBJ1-3; D gene: possibly TRBD1, on 5 matching bases. The material sequenced was PBMCs or T cells enriched from blood (not recorded which). The nucleotides are TGTGCCAGTAGTCGGGGGAGCGGAAACACCATATATTTT. This yields the protein CASSRGSGNTIYF.